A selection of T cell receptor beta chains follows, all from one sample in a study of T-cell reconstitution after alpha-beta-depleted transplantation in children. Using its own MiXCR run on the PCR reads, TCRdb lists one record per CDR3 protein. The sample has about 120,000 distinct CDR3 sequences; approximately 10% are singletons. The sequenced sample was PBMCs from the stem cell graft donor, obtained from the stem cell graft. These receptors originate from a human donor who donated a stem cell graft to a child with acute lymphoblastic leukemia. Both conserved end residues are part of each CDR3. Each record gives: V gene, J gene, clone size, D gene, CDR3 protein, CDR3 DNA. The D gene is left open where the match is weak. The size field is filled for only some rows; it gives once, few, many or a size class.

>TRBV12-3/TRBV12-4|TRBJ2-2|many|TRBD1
CASSRDRARTRELFF
TGTGCCAGCAGCCGGGACAGGGCGAGGACGAGGGAGCTGTTTTTT
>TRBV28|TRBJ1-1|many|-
CASSFSRRPEAFF
TGTGCCAGCAGTTTTTCGAGGAGACCTGAAGCTTTCTTT
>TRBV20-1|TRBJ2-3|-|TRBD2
CSAGERGGPDTQYF
TGCAGTGCTGGAGAGCGGGGGGGGCCAGATACGCAGTATTTT
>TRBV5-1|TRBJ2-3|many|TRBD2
CASSFGAGGGTDTQYF
TGCGCCAGCAGCTTTGGAGCGGGGGGGGGCACAGATACGCAGTATTTT
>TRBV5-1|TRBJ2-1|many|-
CASSLGGSYNEQFF
TGTGCCAGCAGCCTAGGGGGATCCTACAATGAGCAGTTCTTC
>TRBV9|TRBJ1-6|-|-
CASSGEVSPLHF
TGTGCCAGCAGCGGCGAAGTTTCACCCCTCCACTTT
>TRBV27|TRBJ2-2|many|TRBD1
CASSFSDRTGELFF
TGTGCCAGCAGTTTTTCGGACAGGACCGGGGAGCTGTTTTTT
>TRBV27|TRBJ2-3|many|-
CASSRVADTQYF
TGTGCCAGCAGCCGCGTGGCGGATACGCAGTATTTT
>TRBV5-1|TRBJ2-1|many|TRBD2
CASSLISSGGYNEQFF
TGCGCCAGCAGCTTAATATCCAGCGGGGGCTACAATGAGCAGTTCTTC
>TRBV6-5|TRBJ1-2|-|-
CASSYGRGDGYTF
TGTGCCAGCAGTTACGGGCGGGGGGATGGCTACACCTTC
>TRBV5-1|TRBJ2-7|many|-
CASSTFGGEQYF
TGCGCCAGCAGCACATTCGGGGGCGAGCAGTACTTC
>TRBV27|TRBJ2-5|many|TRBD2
CASSPTHTELAGGQETQYF
TGTGCCAGCAGTCCCACCCACACCGAATTAGCGGGTGGCCAAGAGACCCAGTACTTC
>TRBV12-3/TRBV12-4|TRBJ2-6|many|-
CASSGGDGANVLTF
TGTGCCAGCAGTGGTGGGGATGGGGCCAACGTCCTGACTTTC
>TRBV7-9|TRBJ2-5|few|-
CASSLPEWGETQYF
TGTGCCAGCAGCCTTCCGGAATGGGGGGAGACCCAGTACTTC
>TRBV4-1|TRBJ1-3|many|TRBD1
CASSLEGTGAGNTIYF
TGCGCCAGCAGCCTCGAGGGCACAGGGGCTGGAAACACCATATATTTT
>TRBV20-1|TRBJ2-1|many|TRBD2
CSARAGERGGHSEQFF
TGCAGTGCTAGAGCCGGAGAGCGGGGGGGCCACAGTGAGCAGTTCTTC
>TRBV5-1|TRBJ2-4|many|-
CASSQSSVLDAIQYF
TGCGCCAGCAGCCAAAGCTCGGTCTTGGATGCGATTCAGTACTTC
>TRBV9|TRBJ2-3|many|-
CASSVGDYTQYF
TGTGCCAGCAGCGTAGGAGACTATACGCAGTATTTT